Listed below are T cell receptor beta chains from one sample, sequenced in a study of blood T cells in healthy people across ages. A single record per CDR3 protein comes from TCRdb applying MiXCR to the 5' RACE reads. In the table there are 1.2 million to 1.5 million distinct CDR3 sequences, approximately 40% of which are singletons. The sample comprised blood. These receptor sequences come from a woman between 18 and 29 years old in good health. The conserved cysteine and the conserved F or W are not part of the CDR3 here.

j_call v_call cdr3_length cdr3_aa
TRBJ2-1 TRBV4-2 12 ASSQPGTSYEQF
TRBJ1-5 TRBV4-1 14 ASSQEGGYSNQPQH
TRBJ1-2 TRBV29-1 16 SVVGTEGKDEANYGYT
TRBJ2-5 TRBV18 10 ASSAVQETQY
TRBJ2-5 TRBV27 14 ASSLLSGSNQETQY
TRBJ1-4 TRBV12-3/TRBV12-4 13 ASSLRMNTREKLF
TRBJ1-1 TRBV5-1 10 ASSWRDTEAF
TRBJ2-1 TRBV11-2 11 ASSLVESSEQF
TRBJ2-7 TRBV2 15 ASTPGTSGWTYYEQY
TRBJ2-1 TRBV4-2 13 ASSQDLLAGAEQF
TRBJ1-2 TRBV7-3 11 ASSMGQSRGYT
TRBJ2-2 TRBV6-5 13 ASSYQGAVTGELF
TRBJ1-5 TRBV20-1 13 SARQQGVGNQPQH
TRBJ1-1 TRBV7-9 13 ASSFRGIENTEAF
TRBJ2-5 TRBV4-1 11 AGSSRTSSAQY
TRBJ2-5 TRBV6-5 13 ASRPLAGGGETQY
NA TRBV7-9 13 ASSPVLAPTYEQY
TRBJ2-1 TRBV28 13 ASSSTGTNYNEQF
NA TRBV6-5 12 ASSWQGQGETQY
TRBJ1-1 TRBV11-1 13 ASSLALGMDNEAF
TRBJ2-5 TRBV28 15 ASSLGISGGPAGEQY
TRBJ2-1 TRBV5-8 14 ASSRGYLSSYNEQF
TRBJ2-3 TRBV6-1 15 ASSVYRQRKSTDTQY
TRBJ2-3 TRBV6-2/TRBV6-3 13 ASSRDGSSTDTQY
TRBJ1-5 TRBV3-1 14 ASSLGHAYSNQPQH
TRBJ2-7 TRBV5-1 13 ASRTVPGGLYEQY
TRBJ2-1 TRBV21-1 12 ASSKPVPCGEQF
TRBJ2-6 TRBV12-3/TRBV12-4 16 ASSLVGGQGAGANVLT
TRBJ2-7 TRBV4-1 14 ASSLGTSESSYEQY
TRBJ1-2 TRBV29-1 13 SVDYAADFYVGYT
TRBJ2-3 TRBV6-4 14 ASSDSPGGPTDTQY
TRBJ1-6 TRBV4-1 14 ASSQDPYSYNSPLH
TRBJ2-3 TRBV20-1 11 SASPENTDTQY
TRBJ1-1 TRBV20-1 12 SARRQGVNTEAF
TRBJ2-7 TRBV3-1 14 ASSRPDRLAGGEQY
TRBJ2-1 TRBV11-2 14 ASSLRAASSYNEQF
TRBJ2-7 TRBV3-1 13 ASSLSSGGKYEQY
TRBJ2-7 TRBV24-1 12 ASPTPGQDHEQY
TRBJ1-3 TRBV6-1 13 ASSEGSGQGNTIY
TRBJ1-1 TRBV7-9 14 ASSFLVGKGDTEAF
TRBJ2-1 TRBV27 11 ASSPRPGNEQF
TRBJ2-2 TRBV6-1 11 ACSLGATGELF
TRBJ2-3 TRBV4-1 15 ASSSHGLAGVGDTQY
TRBJ2-5 TRBV6-6 12 ASKQGQGTETQY
TRBJ1-2 TRBV25-1 13 ASSGPKDSNYGYT
NA TRBV10-3 12 ATRNGDSYNEQY
TRBJ2-7 TRBV27 15 ASSLYGPGQGAYEQY
TRBJ2-7 TRBV6-5 12 ASTTQGFGHEQY
TRBJ2-5 TRBV20-1 10 SAWGAGETQY
NA TRBV10-3 10 AIRDYQETQF
TRBJ1-2 TRBV12-3/TRBV12-4 11 ASSHGTGRGYT
NA TRBV5-1 13 ASSFGTGEEGEQY
TRBJ2-2 TRBV28 15 ASSLHRIGYDTGELF
NA TRBV3-1 14 ASSQAWTGPYNEQY
TRBJ2-1 TRBV29-1 12 SARWRRPYNEQF
TRBJ2-1 TRBV6-2/TRBV6-3 12 ASSYKAGGREQF